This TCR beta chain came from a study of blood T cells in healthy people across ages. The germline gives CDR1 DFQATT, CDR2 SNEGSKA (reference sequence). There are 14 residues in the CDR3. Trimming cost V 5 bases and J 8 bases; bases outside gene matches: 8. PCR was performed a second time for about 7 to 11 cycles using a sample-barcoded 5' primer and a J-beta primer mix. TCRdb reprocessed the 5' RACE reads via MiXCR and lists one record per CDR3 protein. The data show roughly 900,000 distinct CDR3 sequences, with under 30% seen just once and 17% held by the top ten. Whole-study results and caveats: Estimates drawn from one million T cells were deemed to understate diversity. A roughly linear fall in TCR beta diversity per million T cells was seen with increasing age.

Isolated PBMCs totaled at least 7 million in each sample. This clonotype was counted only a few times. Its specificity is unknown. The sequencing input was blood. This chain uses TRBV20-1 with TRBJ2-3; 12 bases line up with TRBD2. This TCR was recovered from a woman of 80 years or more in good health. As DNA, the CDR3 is TGCAGTGCTCTGCTAGCGGGGGGGCCGGGTACGCAGTATTTT. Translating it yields CSALLAGGPGTQYF.